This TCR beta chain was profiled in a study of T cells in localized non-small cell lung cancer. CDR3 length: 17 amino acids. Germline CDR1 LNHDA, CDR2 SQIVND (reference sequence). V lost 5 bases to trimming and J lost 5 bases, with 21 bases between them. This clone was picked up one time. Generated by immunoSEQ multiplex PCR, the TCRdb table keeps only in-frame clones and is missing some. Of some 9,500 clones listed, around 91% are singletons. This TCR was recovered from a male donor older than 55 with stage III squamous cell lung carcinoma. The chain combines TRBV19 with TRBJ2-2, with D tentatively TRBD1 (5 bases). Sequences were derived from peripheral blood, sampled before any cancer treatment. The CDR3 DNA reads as TGTGCCAGTAGTGATATAAAGAGACGGGCAGGGACCGGGGAGCTGTTTTTT. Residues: CASSDIKRRAGTGELFF.